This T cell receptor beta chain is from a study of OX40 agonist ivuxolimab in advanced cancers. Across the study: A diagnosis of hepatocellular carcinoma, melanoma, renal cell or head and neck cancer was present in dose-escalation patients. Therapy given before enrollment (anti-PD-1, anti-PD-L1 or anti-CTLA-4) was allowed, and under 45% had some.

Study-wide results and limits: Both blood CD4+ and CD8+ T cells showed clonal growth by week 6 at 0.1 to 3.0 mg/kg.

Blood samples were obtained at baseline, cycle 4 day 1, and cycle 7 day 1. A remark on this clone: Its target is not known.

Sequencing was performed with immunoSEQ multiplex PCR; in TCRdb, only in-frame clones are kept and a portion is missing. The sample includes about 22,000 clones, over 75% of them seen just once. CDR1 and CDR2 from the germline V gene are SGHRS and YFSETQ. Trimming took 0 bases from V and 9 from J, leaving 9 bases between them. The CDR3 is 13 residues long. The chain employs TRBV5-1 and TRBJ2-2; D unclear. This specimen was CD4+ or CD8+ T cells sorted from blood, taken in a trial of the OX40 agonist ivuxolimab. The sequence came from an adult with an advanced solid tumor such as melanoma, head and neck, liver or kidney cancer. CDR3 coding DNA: TGCGCCAGCAGCTTGGGACTGAGTTGGGAGCTGTTTTTT. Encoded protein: CASSLGLSWELFF.